Listed below are T cell receptor beta chains from one sample, sequenced in a study of Tregs in tolerant kidney transplant recipients. TCRdb's copy holds only in-frame clones and misses some; the assay was immunoSEQ multiplex PCR. The data contain approximately 82,000 clones, approximately 93% of them singletons. The sequencing used CD4+ T cells from blood (PBMCs), collected 12 months after the transplant. These receptors came from a human patient who received a combined kidney and bone marrow transplant. The graft donor may have contributed some T cells. Each CDR3 is given with its conserved first and last residue.

TRBJ1-2 TRBV30 CAWTIRGFYGYTF
TRBJ1-5 TRBV19 CASSLQGSNQPQHF
TRBJ2-1 TRBV18 CASSRIRESEQFF
TRBJ1-3 TRBV13 CASSFGQGATTGNTIYF
TRBJ2-7 TRBV6-6 CASSYSTGDEQYF
TRBJ2-7 TRBV19 CASSLTGQGVLNAEQYF
TRBJ1-2 TRBV19 CASSSSGNKRWYGYTF
TRBJ2-3 TRBV9 CASSVDPPGLAGDTQYF
TRBJ2-1 TRBV7-9 CASSLASGSFDNEQFF
TRBJ1-2 TRBV12-5 CASGLVPLGQGARYYGYTF
TRBJ2-2 TRBV7-9 CASSLAGAGGELFF
TRBJ2-1 TRBV7-2 CASSLATSSNEQFF
TRBJ1-1 TRBV15 CATSVGTEAFF
TRBJ1-3 TRBV27 CASRAGGNKAGNTIYF
TRBJ2-2 TRBV15 CATSRDSGTVTGELFF
TRBJ2-1 TRBV5-4 CASRRQGLHYNEQFF
TRBJ1-4 TRBV9 CASSVRLRDEKLFF
TRBJ1-2 TRBV2 CASSELQGLGGYTF
TRBJ1-2 TRBV27 CASSLSISTGGLSGYTF
TRBJ2-7 TRBV28 CASRSGLPFEQYF
TRBJ2-3 TRBV5-1 CASSLGGSGRSVQYF
TRBJ1-6 TRBV19 CASSPSWSSYNSPLHF